This TCR beta chain derives from a study of beta chain features in type 1 diabetes. Study findings and constraints: Patients and controls would share equally any PCR tilt toward shorter templates. Across all four CD4+ subsets, people with type 1 diabetes showed modestly shorter TCRB CDR3s.

Every isolated RNA sample was fully reverse transcribed, so sequencing captured expressed TCRB transcripts. Sequencing used immunoSEQ multiplex PCR; TCRdb keeps in-frame clones, though not all of them. The sample has under 300,000 clones, approximately 15% seen once. The V gene end was trimmed by 4 bases and the J gene end by 12 bases; junction bases not matched to a gene: 2. This CDR3 is built from 12 residues. Germline V gene lookup returns CDR1 SGDLS and CDR2 YYNGEE. This clone was found a few times. Its antigen remains unknown. Sequencing used naive CD4+ T cells from blood. The receptor was isolated from a man aged 30 to 39 with type 1 diabetes. J is TRBJ1-6 and V is TRBV9; 9 bases agree with TRBD1. The CDR3: CASSPGQGPLHF. The CDR3 region has the DNA TGTGCCAGCAGCCCGGGACAGGGACCCCTCCACTTT.